This TCR beta chain was sequenced during a study of cytomegalovirus exposure and HLA in healthy donors. In the study overall: Earlier work reported 117 million unique TCR beta sequences from about 180 million T cells.

Primers for the PCR totalled 60 Vbeta and 13 Jbeta. Using immunoSEQ multiplex PCR, the repertoire was profiled, and TCRdb retains in-frame clones only, with some absent. The sample comprises some 110,000 clones, roughly 70% of which are singletons, and more than 9% rests with the top ten. Broader study findings: In a later analysis, V- and J-gene trimming of beta chains associated with a DCLRE1C missense variant, replicated independently. Productive rates of about 87% or about 30% were seen for most TCR beta V segments in an earlier analysis. A later analysis appeared to link common viral pathogens to several of the most significant clusters.

Germline values: CDR1 MNHEY, CDR2 SMNVEV (reference sequence). The length of the CDR3 is 17 residues. The V and J ends lost 5 bases and 4 bases, in that order; junction bases with no gene match: 14. Points on this clone: Its antigen is still unknown.

The TCR originated in a woman between 45 and 60 years old in good health and CMV-seropositive. The sample was PBMCs. The rearrangement uses TRBV27 and TRBJ1-2, with TRBD1 identical over 9 bases. For the CDR3, the DNA is TGTGCCAGCAGTCCGGGACAGGGTTCTCCCCTGGGCTATGGCTACACCTTC. Its protein is CASSPGQGSPLGYGYTF.